Each of the 3 T cell receptor beta chains below was sequenced from the same sample in a study of PD-L1 blockade in urothelial cancer. Stated time point: pretreatment peripheral blood. Assay: immunoSEQ multiplex PCR; the TCRdb copy retains only in-frame clones and omits some. The profile shows approximately 52,000 clones, about 85% of them singletons. This material consisted of PBMCs, taken around atezolizumab (anti-PD-L1) treatment. These receptors originate from a man aged 65 to 85 with urothelial cancer.

In its sample, this clone was seen a few times. This chain links TRBV19 with TRBJ1-2, with D tentatively TRBD1 (5 bases). CDR1 and CDR2 (germline): LNHDA, SQIVND (reference sequence). V dropped 3 bases and J dropped 0 bases, with 11 bases sitting between them. The CDR3 has 15 amino acids. CDR3 nucleotides: TGTGCCAGTAGTATTGCAGGGCCTACTAACTATGGCTACACCTTC. Its translation is CASSIAGPTNYGYTF.

V and J are TRBV6-1 and TRBJ2-2; 8 bases are shared with TRBD2. Germline trimming cut 8 bases from V and 1 base from J; bases unmatched to any gene: 6. CDR1 MNHNS and CDR2 SASEGT come from the germline V gene. CDR3 size: 15 residues. As DNA, the CDR3 is TGTGCCAGCCAACCCACTAGCGGGAACACCGGGGAGCTGTTTTTT. Its translation is CASQPTSGNTGELFF.

The chain couples TRBV7-8 to TRBJ2-7; a possible D gene is TRBD2 (6 bases). Germline V CDR1 and CDR2: SGHVS, FQNEAQ. V was pared by 3 bases and J by 1 base, with 19 bases between. This CDR3 contains 17 residues. The CDR3 protein is CASSFGQGGTLSYEQYF. CDR3 in DNA: TGTGCCAGCAGCTTCGGACAAGGAGGGACTCTGTCCTACGAGCAGTACTTC.